This T cell receptor (beta chain) is drawn from a study of cytomegalovirus exposure and HLA in healthy donors. General observations from the study: Presence/absence analysis assumed near-uniform sequencing depth across donors.

Regarding this clone: Its antigen is currently unknown.

The PCR had 60 Vbeta and 13 Jbeta primers. Libraries were prepared by immunoSEQ multiplex PCR; TCRdb keeps only in-frame clonotypes and omits some of them. The profile shows some 150,000 clones, roughly 8.8% of them singletons. V lost 0 bases and J lost 0, with 10 bases in between. From germline, CDR1 is MGHRA and CDR2 YSYEKL. The CDR3 consists of 16 residues. This TCR came from a woman aged 40 to 50 in good health and CMV-seropositive. The genes are TRBV4-1 and TRBJ2-3; D may be TRBD2 (5 bases). Sequenced material: PBMCs. The CDR3 DNA reads TGCGCCAGCAGCCAAGAGAAGGACTTAAGCACAGATACGCAGTATTTT. Protein sequence: CASSQEKDLSTDTQYF.